A single sample gave rise to the 4 T cell receptor beta chains below, sequenced in a study of response to subunit inactivated influenza vaccine. TCRdb processed the RT-PCR reads anew with MiXCR; each CDR3 protein has one entry. The table shows around 750,000 distinct CDR3 sequences, with 21% occurring only once. Source: PBMCs from blood, taken roughly 5 days after vaccination. Receptors were obtained from a man aged 50-59 years who received an inactivated influenza vaccine.

The CDR3 DNA reads TGTGCCAGCAGCTTAAAGGGGAGGGACTCCCCACAGTTCTTC. Residues: CASSLKGRDSPQFF. The chain employs TRBV7-9 and TRBJ2-1; 7 bases match TRBD2. Germline loops: CDR1 SEHNR, CDR2 FQNEAQ (reference sequence). The ends lost 2 bases at V and 13 bases at J; junction bases unmatched: 11. The CDR3 length is 14 residues. Supplemented by reference TRBV7-9 and TRBJ2-1, the full variable domain reads DTGVSQNPRHKITKRGQNVTFRCDPISEHNRLYWYRQTLGQGPEFLTYFQNEAQLEKSRLLSDRFSAERPKGSFSTLEIQRTEQGDSAMYLCASSLKGRDSPQFFGPGTRLTVL.

This rearrangement joins TRBV6-1 to TRBJ2-3; a weak D match, TRBD1 (5 bases). V shed 7 bases and J shed 2 bases, with 13 bases lying between them. CDR1 MNHNS and CDR2 SASEGT come from the germline V gene. The CDR3 spans 14 residues. CDR3 bases: TGTGCCAGCACCTTCAACGGACACACAGATACGCAGTATTTT. Amino acid sequence: CASTFNGHTDTQYF.

The gene calls are TRBV6-1 and TRBJ2-3; D tentatively fits TRBD1 or TRBD2 (5 bases each). V was clipped by 6 bases and J by 4 bases, with 11 bases between them. The CDR3 sequence is 13 residues long. CDR1 and CDR2 from the germline V gene are MNHNS and SASEGT. The CDR3 spells CASSQTAADTQYF. DNA for the CDR3: TGTGCCAGCAGCCAGACAGCGGCAGATACGCAGTATTTT.

This clonotype was counted between two and nine times. V and J are TRBV20-1 and TRBJ1-4, with a possible D match to TRBD1 (5 bases). Per germline, CDR1 DFQATT and CDR2 SNEGSKA (reference sequence). CDR3 size: 14 residues. Between the trimmed V and J ends, which lost 6 bases and 2 bases, there was a span of 13 bases. CDR3 bases: TGCAGTGCCGGAAGGGGTTGGACTAATGAAAAACTGTTTTTT. Translating gives CSAGRGWTNEKLFF.